This T cell receptor (beta chain) was sequenced for a study of blood T cell repertoires in COVID-19 (dated by TCRdb to the early 2020s). In the study overall: The collaborator samples originated in the United States, Italy and Spain and spanned the acute and convalescent phases of COVID-19. Deeply sampled blood TCRbeta repertoires from subjects exposed to, actively infected with, or recovered from COVID-19 were included in the dataset. The repertoires were released in a freely available public database intended as a resource for research on the immune response to SARS-CoV-2. The prospective study material was composed of cDNA or gDNA derived from T cells, B-cell-depleted T cells, or PBMCs. Where HLA class I and class II types were available, the types were taken from metadata supplied by the sample provider, not from assay-based typing. The sample metadata nearly always contained a de-identified subject ID, COVID-19 status, age in years and sex. Samples were obtained from the ongoing ImmuneRACE study (first 160 participants) and from over 1,000 subjects provided by 6 global collaborators. Findings and caveats that apply to the study as a whole: How much clinical and demographic metadata was included differed by source and by participant, and the metadata was provided uncurated.

The collaborating institutions used their own protocols to collect whole blood in K2EDTA tubes. Collaborator samples were shipped for TCRbeta analysis as frozen whole blood, isolated PBMCs, or DNA extracted from either sample type. CDR1 MNHEY and CDR2 SVGAGI are derived from the germline V gene. V is shortened by 5 bases, J by 2 bases, and the region joining them spans 10 bases. The CDR3 contains 14 residues, cysteine and phenylalanine counted. Only the CDR3 DNA is retained, 42 bases long and in frame from the first base. TCRbeta CDR3 regions were amplified from genomic DNA by means of the immunoSEQ Assay, a bias-controlled multiplex PCR. Regarding the original processing steps: Nucleated cell counts per sample were estimated from amplification of reference gene primers within the assay. Sequence reads were collapsed and filtered to measure the absolute abundance of every unique TCRbeta CDR3 rearrangement. Productive Simpson clonality was computed per sample as the square root of Simpson's diversity index over productive rearrangements. TCRdb provides this immuneACCESS table in a form limited to in-frame rearrangements. Some clones are lacking; in checked studies, under half of them reflect an unresolved V gene, and why the rest are absent is not known. That table supplies the V and J calls and clone size; D and trimming were determined from the DNA. This sample holds 200,000 to 250,000 clones; around 82% were observed only once. The ten largest clones take up 4% to 6% of the sample.

A word on this clone: Its antigen target is currently unknown. No much larger clone exists at a distance of one base, and base qualities are not known.

This TCR was sampled from a woman of 80 years or more with active or convalescent COVID-19. The rearranged segments are TRBV6-5 and TRBJ1-5; tentative D gene TRBD1, with 5 bases matching. The sequencing input was peripheral blood. The DNA is as follows: TGTGCCAGCAGTAGTGGACAAGGCAATCAGCCCCAGCATTTT. It translates to CASSSGQGNQPQHF.